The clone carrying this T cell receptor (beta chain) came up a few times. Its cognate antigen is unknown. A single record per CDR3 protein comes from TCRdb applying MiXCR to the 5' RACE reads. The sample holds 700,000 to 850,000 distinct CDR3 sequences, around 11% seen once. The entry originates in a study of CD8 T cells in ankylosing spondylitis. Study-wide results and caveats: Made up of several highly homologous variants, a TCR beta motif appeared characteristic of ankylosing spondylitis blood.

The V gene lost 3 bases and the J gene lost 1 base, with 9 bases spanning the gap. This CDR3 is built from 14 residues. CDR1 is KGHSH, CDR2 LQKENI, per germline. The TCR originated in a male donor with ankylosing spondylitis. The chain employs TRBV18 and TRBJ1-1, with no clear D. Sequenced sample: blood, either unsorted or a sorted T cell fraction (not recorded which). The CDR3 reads CASSPMQENTEAFF. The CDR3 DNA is TGTGCCAGCTCACCGATGCAGGAGAACACTGAAGCTTTCTTT.